The rows below give T cell receptor beta chains drawn from one sample of a study of blood T cell repertoires in COVID-19. Clones were read by immunoSEQ multiplex PCR, and TCRdb kept only the in-frame ones, dropping some. The data contain about 100,000 clones, 80% of them singletons. Sequencing was done on a sample of peripheral blood. Receptor source: a man between 70 and 80 years old with active or convalescent COVID-19. CDR3s include the opening cysteine and the closing phenylalanine or tryptophan. A D gene is named only where the DNA matches it firmly. Not every row has a clone size; where given, it reads once, few, many or a size class.

j_call clone_size v_call d_call cdr3_aa cdr3_nt
TRBJ2-3 NA TRBV6-1 TRBD1 CASSAARTGGTNTDTQYF TGTGCCAGCAGTGCCGCAAGGACAGGGGGTACTAACACAGATACGCAGTATTTT
TRBJ2-5 NA TRBV4-1 NA CASSQETTALRDGQYF TGCGCCAGCAGCCAAGAAACCACAGCCCTTCGCGATGGCCAGTACTTC
TRBJ2-1 NA TRBV7-8 NA CASSLRTTRDEQFF TGTGCCAGCAGCTTAAGGACTACCCGGGATGAGCAGTTCTTC
TRBJ1-4 NA TRBV6-5 NA CASSSLGGSGEKLFF TGTGCCAGCAGTTCACTCGGGGGTAGCGGGGAAAAACTGTTTTTT
TRBJ2-1 NA TRBV7-9 TRBD2 CASSPGRGTSGYNEQFF TGTGCCAGCAGCCCCGGTAGGGGGACTAGCGGGTACAATGAGCAGTTCTTC
TRBJ2-5 once TRBV27 TRBD2 CASSLLAGETQYF TGTGCCAGCAGTTTACTAGCGGGAGAGACCCAGTACTTC
TRBJ2-1 NA TRBV25-1 TRBD2 CASSEYGGLAGGPNEQFF TGTGCCAGCAGTGAATACGGGGGACTAGCGGGAGGGCCGAATGAGCAGTTCTTC
TRBJ2-1 once TRBV7-2 TRBD2 CASSLARLAGPYNEQFF TGTGCCAGCAGCTTAGCGCGGCTAGCGGGGCCCTACAATGAGCAGTTCTTC
TRBJ2-5 NA TRBV15 TRBD2 CATSRSNVGGGRETQYF TGTGCCACCAGCAGATCGAATGTTGGCGGGGGGCGGGAGACCCAGTACTTC
TRBJ1-4 few TRBV9 TRBD1 CASSILQGANEKLFF TGTGCCAGCAGCATACTACAGGGGGCGAATGAAAAACTGTTTTTT
TRBJ1-1 NA TRBV10-3 NA CAISGIQGEAFF TGTGCCATCAGCGGTATCCAGGGTGAAGCTTTCTTT
TRBJ2-1 NA TRBV14 TRBD2 CASSHPGTSVNEQFF TGTGCCAGCAGCCACCCCGGGACTAGCGTTAATGAGCAGTTCTTC
TRBJ1-2 NA TRBV10-3 NA CAISEGGDGYTF TGTGCCATCAGTGAAGGCGGGGATGGCTACACCTTC
TRBJ2-7 NA TRBV9 NA CASSVLSFRFSPYEQYF TGTGCCAGCAGCGTTCTGAGTTTTAGGTTTAGCCCCTACGAGCAGTACTTC
TRBJ2-2 NA TRBV5-1 NA CASAEEVRGTGELFF TGCGCCAGCGCCGAGGAGGTGCGTGGCACCGGGGAGCTGTTTTTT
TRBJ1-2 NA TRBV28 TRBD1 CASKSTGLNYGYTF TGTGCCAGCAAATCGACAGGGTTAAACTATGGCTACACCTTC
TRBJ2-7 NA TRBV27 TRBD2 CASSFLLAGAYEQYF TGTGCCAGCAGTTTCCTCCTAGCGGGAGCTTACGAGCAGTACTTC
TRBJ1-2 NA TRBV30 TRBD1 CAWSPRDREIGGYTF TGTGCCTGGAGTCCAAGGGACAGGGAAATAGGAGGCTACACCTTC
TRBJ2-2 once TRBV6-6 NA CASSYEAKKGELFF TGTGCCAGCAGTTACGAGGCAAAGAAGGGGGAGCTGTTTTTT
TRBJ1-5 once TRBV2 TRBD1 CASRPTGGSGQPQHF TGTGCCAGCAGGCCTACAGGGGGCTCAGGTCAGCCCCAGCATTTT